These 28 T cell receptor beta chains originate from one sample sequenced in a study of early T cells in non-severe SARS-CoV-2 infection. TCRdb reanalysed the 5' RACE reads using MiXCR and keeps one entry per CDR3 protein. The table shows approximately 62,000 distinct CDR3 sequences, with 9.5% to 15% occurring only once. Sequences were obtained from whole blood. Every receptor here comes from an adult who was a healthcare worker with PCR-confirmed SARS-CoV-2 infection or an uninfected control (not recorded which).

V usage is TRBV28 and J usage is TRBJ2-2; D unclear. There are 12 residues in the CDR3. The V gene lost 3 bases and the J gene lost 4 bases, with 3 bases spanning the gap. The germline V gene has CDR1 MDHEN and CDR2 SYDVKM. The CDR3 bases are TGTGCCAGCAGTTTCGTCACCGGGGAGCTGTTTTTT. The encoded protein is CASSFVTGELFF. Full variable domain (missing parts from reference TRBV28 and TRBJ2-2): DVKVTQSSRYLVKRTGEKVFLECVQDMDHENMFWYRQDPGLGLRLIYFSYDVKMKEKGDIPEGYSVSREKKERFSLILESASTNQTSMYLCASSFVTGELFFGEGSRLTVL.

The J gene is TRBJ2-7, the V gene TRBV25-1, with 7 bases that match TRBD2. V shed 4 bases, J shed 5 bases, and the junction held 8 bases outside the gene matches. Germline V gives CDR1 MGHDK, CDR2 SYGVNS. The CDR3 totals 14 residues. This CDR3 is CASSAPGLPNEQYF. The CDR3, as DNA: TGTGCCAGCAGTGCACCGGGACTACCGAACGAGCAGTACTTC.

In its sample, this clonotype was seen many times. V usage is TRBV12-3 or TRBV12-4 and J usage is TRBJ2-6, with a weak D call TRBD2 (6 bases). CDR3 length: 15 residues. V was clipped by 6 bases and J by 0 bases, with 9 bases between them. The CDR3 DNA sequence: TGTGCCAGCAGGTGGGGGGTCTCTGGGGCCAACGTCCTGACTTTC. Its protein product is CASRWGVSGANVLTF.

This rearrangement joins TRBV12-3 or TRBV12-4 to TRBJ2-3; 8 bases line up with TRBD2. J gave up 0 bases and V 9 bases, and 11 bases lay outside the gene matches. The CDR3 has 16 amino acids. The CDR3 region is CASGIAGLQSTDTQYF. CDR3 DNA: TGTGCCAGTGGGATAGCGGGGCTACAAAGCACAGATACGCAGTATTTT.

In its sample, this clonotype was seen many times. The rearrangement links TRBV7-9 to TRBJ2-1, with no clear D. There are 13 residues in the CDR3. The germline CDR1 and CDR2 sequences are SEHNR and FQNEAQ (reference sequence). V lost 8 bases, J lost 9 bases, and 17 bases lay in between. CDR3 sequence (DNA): TGTGCCAGCGATATCGGCTCCCTTAGTGAGCAGTTCTTC. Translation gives CASDIGSLSEQFF.

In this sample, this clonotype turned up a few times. The CDR3, as DNA: TGTGCCAGCAGCCCCTCCGGGCGGGGGCAATGGGGGGAGCTGTTTTTT. The encoded protein is CASSPSGRGQWGELFF. The chain links TRBV25-1 to TRBJ2-2, with D tentatively TRBD2 (7 bases). This CDR3 contains 16 residues. The V gene lost 6 bases and the J gene lost 8 bases, with 22 bases spanning the gap. Looked up from germline, CDR1 is MGHDK and CDR2 is SYGVNS.

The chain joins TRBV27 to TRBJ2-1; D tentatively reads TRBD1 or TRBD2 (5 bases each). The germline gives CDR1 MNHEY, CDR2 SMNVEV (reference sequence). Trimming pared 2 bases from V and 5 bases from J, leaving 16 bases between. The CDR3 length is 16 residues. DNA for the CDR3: TGTGCCAGCAGTTTAATTAGTGGGGGACCGAACAATGAGCAGTTCTTC. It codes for CASSLISGGPNNEQFF.

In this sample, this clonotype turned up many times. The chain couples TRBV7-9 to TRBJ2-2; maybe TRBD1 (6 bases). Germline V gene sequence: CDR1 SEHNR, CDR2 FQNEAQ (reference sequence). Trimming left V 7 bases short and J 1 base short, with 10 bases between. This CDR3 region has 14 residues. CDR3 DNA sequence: TGTGCCAGCAAAATACAGGGGAACACCGGGGAGCTGTTTTTT. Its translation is CASKIQGNTGELFF.

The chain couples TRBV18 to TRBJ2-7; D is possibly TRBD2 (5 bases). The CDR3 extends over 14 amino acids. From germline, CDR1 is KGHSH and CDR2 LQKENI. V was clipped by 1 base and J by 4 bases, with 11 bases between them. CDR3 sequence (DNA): TGTGCCAGCTCACCACGGCTTACTAGTTACGAGCAGTACTTC. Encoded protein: CASSPRLTSYEQYF. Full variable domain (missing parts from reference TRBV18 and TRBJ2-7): NAGVMQNPRHLVRRRGQEARLRCSPMKGHSHVYWYRQLPEEGLKFMVYLQKENIIDESGMPKERFSAEFPKEGPSILRIQQVVRGDSAAYFCASSPRLTSYEQYFGPGTRLTVT.

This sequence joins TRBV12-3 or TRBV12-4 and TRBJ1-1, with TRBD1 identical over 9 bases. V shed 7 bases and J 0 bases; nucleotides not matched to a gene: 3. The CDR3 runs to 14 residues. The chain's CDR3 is CASTRDRVNTEAFF. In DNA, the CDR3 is TGTGCCAGCACCCGGGACAGGGTGAACACTGAAGCTTTCTTT.

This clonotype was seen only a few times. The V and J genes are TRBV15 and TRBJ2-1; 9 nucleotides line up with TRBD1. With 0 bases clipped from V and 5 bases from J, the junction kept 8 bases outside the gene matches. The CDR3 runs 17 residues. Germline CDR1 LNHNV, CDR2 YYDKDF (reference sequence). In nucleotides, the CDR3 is TGTGCCACCAGCAGAGACCTATACAGGGGGCCAAACAATGAGCAGTTCTTC. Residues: CATSRDLYRGPNNEQFF.

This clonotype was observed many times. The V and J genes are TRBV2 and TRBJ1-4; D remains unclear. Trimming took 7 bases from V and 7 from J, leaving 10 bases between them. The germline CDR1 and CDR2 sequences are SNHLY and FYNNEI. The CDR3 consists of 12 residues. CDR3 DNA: TGTGCCAGCATGCCGGACGGTGAAAAACTGTTTTTT. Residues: CASMPDGEKLFF.

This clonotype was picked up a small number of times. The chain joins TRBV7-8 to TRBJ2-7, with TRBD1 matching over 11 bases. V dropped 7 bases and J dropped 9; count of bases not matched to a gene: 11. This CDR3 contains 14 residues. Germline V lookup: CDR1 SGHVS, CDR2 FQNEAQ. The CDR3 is CASTPGTGGPPQYF. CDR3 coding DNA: TGTGCCAGCACCCCCGGGACAGGGGGGCCCCCGCAGTACTTC.

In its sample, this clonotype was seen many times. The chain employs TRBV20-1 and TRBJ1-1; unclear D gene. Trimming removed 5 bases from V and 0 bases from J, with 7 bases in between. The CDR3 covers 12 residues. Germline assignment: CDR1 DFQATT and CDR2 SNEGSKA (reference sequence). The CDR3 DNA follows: TGCAGTGCTCCCATCCTGAACACTGAAGCTTTCTTT. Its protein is CSAPILNTEAFF.

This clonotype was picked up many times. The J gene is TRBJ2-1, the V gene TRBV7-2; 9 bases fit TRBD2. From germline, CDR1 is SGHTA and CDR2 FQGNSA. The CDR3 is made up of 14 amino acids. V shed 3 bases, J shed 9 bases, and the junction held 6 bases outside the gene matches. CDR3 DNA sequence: TGTGCCAGCAGCTTTAGCGGGGGCGGGGTTGAGCAGTTCTTC. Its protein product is CASSFSGGGVEQFF.

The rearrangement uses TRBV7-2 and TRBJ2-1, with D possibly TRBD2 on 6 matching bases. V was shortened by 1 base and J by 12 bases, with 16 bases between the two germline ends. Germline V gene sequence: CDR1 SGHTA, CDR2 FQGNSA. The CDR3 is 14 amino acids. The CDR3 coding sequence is TGTGCCAGCAGCTTAGTGGTATTAGCGGCGGGGCAGTTCTTC. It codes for CASSLVVLAAGQFF. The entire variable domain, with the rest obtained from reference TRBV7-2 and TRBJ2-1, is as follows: GAGVSQSPSNKVTEKGKDVELRCDPISGHTALYWYRQSLGQGLEFLIYFQGNSAPDKSGLPSDRFSAERTGGSVSTLTIQRTQQEDSAVYLCASSLVVLAAGQFFGPGTRLTVL.

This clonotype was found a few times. CDR3 coding DNA: TGTGCCAGCTCACCAAGGCGGGAAGCTAACTATGGCTACACCTTC. Amino acids: CASSPRREANYGYTF. V and J are TRBV18 and TRBJ1-2; D call uncertain. CDR1 is KGHSH, CDR2 LQKENI, per germline. The CDR3 consists of 15 residues. The V gene lost 2 bases and the J gene lost 0 bases, with 10 bases spanning the gap.

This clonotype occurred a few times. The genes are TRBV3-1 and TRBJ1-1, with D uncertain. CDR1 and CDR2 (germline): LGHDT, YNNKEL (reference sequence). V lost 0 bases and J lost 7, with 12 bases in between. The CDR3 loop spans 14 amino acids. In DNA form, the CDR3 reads TGTGCCAGCAGCCAAGATCCCGGTTTTAGTGAAGCTTTCTTT. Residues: CASSQDPGFSEAFF.

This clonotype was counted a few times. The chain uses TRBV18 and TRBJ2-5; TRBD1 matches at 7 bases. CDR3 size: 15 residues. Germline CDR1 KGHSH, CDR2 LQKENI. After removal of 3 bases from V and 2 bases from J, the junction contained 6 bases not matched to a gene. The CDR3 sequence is CASSPLGRGQETQYF. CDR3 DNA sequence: TGTGCCAGCTCACCCTTGGGCAGGGGGCAAGAGACCCAGTACTTC.

Here the CDR3 DNA reads TGTGCCAGCAGTCTGACTGGGACTAGCGGGACGAACACCGGGGAGCTGTTTTTT. Protein sequence: CASSLTGTSGTNTGELFF. This chain uses TRBV28 with TRBJ2-2, with 13 positions matching TRBD2. The CDR3 totals 18 residues. V was pared by 5 bases and J by 0 bases, with 6 bases of the junction left unmatched. The germline V gene has CDR1 MDHEN and CDR2 SYDVKM.

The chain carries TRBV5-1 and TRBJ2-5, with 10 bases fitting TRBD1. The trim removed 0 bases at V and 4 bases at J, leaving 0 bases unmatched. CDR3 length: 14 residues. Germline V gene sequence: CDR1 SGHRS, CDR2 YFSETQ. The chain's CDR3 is CASSLGQGAETQYF. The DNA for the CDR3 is TGCGCCAGCAGCTTGGGACAGGGGGCAGAGACCCAGTACTTC.

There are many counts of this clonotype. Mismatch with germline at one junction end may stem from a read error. CDR3 sequence: CASSLAGAGKNTEAFF. The CDR3 DNA sequence: TGTGCCAGCAGCTTAGCCGGGGCAGGGAAGAACACTGAAGCCTTCTTT. The V call is TRBV11-2, the J call TRBJ1-1, with a weak D call TRBD1 (5 bases). Germline assignment: CDR1 SGHAT and CDR2 FQNNGV. This CDR3 has 16 amino acids.

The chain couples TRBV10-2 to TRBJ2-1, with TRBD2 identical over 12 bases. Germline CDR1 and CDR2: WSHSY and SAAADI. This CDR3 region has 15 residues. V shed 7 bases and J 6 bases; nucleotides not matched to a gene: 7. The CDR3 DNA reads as TGCGCCAGCATTGCTAGCGGGAGGGTAAGCAATGAGCAGTTCTTC. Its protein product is CASIASGRVSNEQFF.

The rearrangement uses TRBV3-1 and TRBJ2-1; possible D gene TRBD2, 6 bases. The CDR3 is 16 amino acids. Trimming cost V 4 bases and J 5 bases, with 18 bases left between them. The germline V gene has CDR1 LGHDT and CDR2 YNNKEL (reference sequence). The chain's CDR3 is CASSPPGDGRNNEQFF. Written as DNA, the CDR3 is TGTGCCAGCAGCCCTCCTGGAGACGGGAGAAACAATGAGCAGTTCTTC.

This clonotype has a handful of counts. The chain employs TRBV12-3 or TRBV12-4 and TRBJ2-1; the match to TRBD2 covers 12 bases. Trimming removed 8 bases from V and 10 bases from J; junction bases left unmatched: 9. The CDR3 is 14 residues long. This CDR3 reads CASQTSGRIGEQFF. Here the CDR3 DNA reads TGTGCCAGCCAAACTAGCGGGAGGATTGGAGAGCAGTTCTTC.

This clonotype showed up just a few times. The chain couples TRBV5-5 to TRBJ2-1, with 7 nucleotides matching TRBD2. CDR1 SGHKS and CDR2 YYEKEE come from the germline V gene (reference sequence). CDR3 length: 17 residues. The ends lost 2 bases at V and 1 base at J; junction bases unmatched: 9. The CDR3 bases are TGTGCCAGCAGCTTCCTACCTAGCGGAATTTCCTACAATGAGCAGTTCTTC. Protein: CASSFLPSGISYNEQFF.

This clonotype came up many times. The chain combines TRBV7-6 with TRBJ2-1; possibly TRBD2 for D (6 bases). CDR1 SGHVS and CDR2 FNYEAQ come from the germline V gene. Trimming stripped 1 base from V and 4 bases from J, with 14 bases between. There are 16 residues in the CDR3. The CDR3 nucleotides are TGTGCCAGCAGCTTAGGGGCCGGGGGAGTTTACAATGAGCAGTTCTTC. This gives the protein CASSLGAGGVYNEQFF.

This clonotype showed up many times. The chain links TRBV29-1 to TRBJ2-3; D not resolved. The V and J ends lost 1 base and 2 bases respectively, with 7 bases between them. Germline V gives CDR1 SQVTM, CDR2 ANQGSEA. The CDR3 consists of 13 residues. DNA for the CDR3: TGCAGCGTTGAAGGGCCGGACACAGATACGCAGTATTTT. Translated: CSVEGPDTDTQYF.